The 27 T cell receptor beta chains below all came from one sample that was sequenced in a study of T cells in Graves' hyperthyroidism and ophthalmopathy. Amplification of TCR beta CDR3 regions was performed using RNA transcripts as template. Initially, a first-round RT-PCR of the TCR CDR3 employed the HTBI primer set. TCRdb re-called the multiplex PCR reads through MiXCR, storing one row per CDR3 protein. This sample yields hundreds of thousands of distinct CDR3 sequences, of which about half are seen a single time; roughly 8.2% belongs to the top ten. Sequenced: peripheral blood or thyroid tissue (not recorded which). The receptors originated from a young woman with Graves' hyperthyroidism.

This clonotype was recorded many times. The chain carries TRBV24-1 and TRBJ2-2; D call uncertain. CDR3 length equals 13 residues. V was shortened by 6 bases and J by 6 bases, with 10 bases between the two germline ends. From germline, CDR1 is KGHDR and CDR2 SFDVKD. The CDR3 is CATSLSFAGELFF. Written as DNA, the CDR3 is TGTGCCACCAGTCTCAGTTTCGCCGGGGAGCTGTTTTTT.

The rearrangement joins TRBV20-1 to TRBJ2-6; D is unresolved. Germline CDR1 reads DFQATT; CDR2 reads SNEGSKA (reference sequence). The CDR3 loop spans 15 amino acids. Trimming left V 6 bases short and J 0 bases short, with 12 bases between. CDR3: CSATSSYSGANVLTF. The CDR3 DNA follows: TGCAGTGCCACCTCATCGTACTCTGGGGCCAACGTCCTGACTTTC.

A note on this clonotype: Because it lacks the conserved phenylalanine or tryptophan at the end, this CDR3 is likely a read error. No DNA is shown, since the ends of the CDR3 on it are uncertain; the CDR3 is the one TCRdb lists. V usage is TRBV15 and J usage is TRBJ1-3. Germline V gene data show CDR1 as LNHNV and CDR2 as YYDKDF (reference sequence). Including both end residues, the CDR3 is 10 amino acids long. CDR3 in amino acids: CATKWGRANT.

The V and J genes are TRBV7-2 and TRBJ2-6; D unresolved. Deletions cut 8 bases from V and 4 bases from J, with 6 bases between. Germline CDR1 SGHTA, CDR2 FQGNSA. The CDR3 loop spans 12 amino acids. The CDR3 loop is CASAQGANVLTF. For the CDR3, the DNA is TGTGCCAGCGCGCAGGGGGCCAACGTCCTGACTTTC.

The rearrangement links TRBV19 to TRBJ2-7, with D possibly being TRBD1 (6 bases). The CDR3 is 15 residues long. The V end lost 5 bases, the J end lost 0 bases, and 14 bases lay between the germline ends. The V gene's germline CDR1 is LNHDA and CDR2 SQIVND (reference sequence). The CDR3 nucleotides are TGTGCCAGTAGTGCGCGGACAGACTACTCCTACGAGCAGTACTTC. As protein: CASSARTDYSYEQYF.

This clonotype was counted between two and nine times. CDR3 DNA: TGTGCCAGCAATCGAGTGGGATACACTGAAGCTTTCTTT. It specifies CASNRVGYTEAFF. The gene calls are TRBV6-1 and TRBJ1-1, with D unclear. Germline V gene lookup returns CDR1 MNHNS and CDR2 SASEGT. V was cut by 7 bases and J by 3 bases, with 12 bases left in between. CDR3 length equals 13 residues.

This chain uses TRBV29-1 with TRBJ1-1; D perhaps matches TRBD1 (6 bases). Germline values: CDR1 SQVTM, CDR2 ANQGSEA. Trimming shortened V by 7 bases and J by 4 bases, and 22 bases separated the two germline ends. The CDR3 runs to 15 residues. CDR3 in DNA: TGCAGCGCCCACACGGGGGGGGCGCGGTTCACTGAAGCTTTCTTT. This translates into CSAHTGGARFTEAFF.

This clonotype showed up just a few times. This chain connects TRBV9 to TRBJ2-2; weak D call: TRBD1 (7 bases). Germline V gene sequence: CDR1 SGDLS, CDR2 YYNGEE. V was cut by 3 bases and J by 3 bases, with 12 bases left in between. This CDR3 region has 15 residues. CDR3 sequence reads: CASSAGDRDTGELFF. CDR3 sequence (DNA): TGTGCCAGCAGCGCGGGGGACAGAGACACCGGGGAGCTGTTTTTT.

A note on this clonotype: Its ends do not fully match the called genes, so a read error is possible. The V and J genes are TRBV25-1 and TRBJ2-5; 7 positions match TRBD1. CDR3 length equals 15 residues. Germline values: CDR1 MGHDK, CDR2 SYGVNS. The chain's CDR3 is CASSQLDRSQETQYF. The CDR3 nucleotides are TGCGCCAGCAGCCAACTGGACAGGAGCCAAGAGACCCAGTACTTC.

This clonotype turned up a few times. The gene calls are TRBV9 and TRBJ1-3; possibly TRBD1 for D (5 bases). The CDR3 is 15 residues long. The V gene lost 0 bases and the J gene lost 3 bases, with 10 bases spanning the gap. The V gene's germline CDR1 is SGDLS and CDR2 YYNGEE. The CDR3 DNA follows: TGTGCCAGCAGCGTAGAGGGGCAGGGTGGAAACACCATATATTTT. Its protein is CASSVEGQGGNTIYF.

This rearrangement joins TRBV5-1 to TRBJ1-2; 7 nucleotides match TRBD1. V gave up 3 bases and J gave up 2 bases; unmatched junction bases: 7. The CDR3 has 15 residues. CDR1 and CDR2 (germline): SGHRS, YFSETQ. This chain's CDR3 is CASSSGTVRNYGYTF. In nucleotides, the CDR3 is TGCGCCAGCAGCTCAGGGACAGTGCGAAACTATGGCTACACCTTC. The full variable domain, in which reference TRBV5-1 and TRBJ1-2 provide the parts outside the CDR3, is KAGVTQTPRYLIKTRGQQVTLSCSPISGHRSVSWYQQTPGQGLQFLFEYFSETQRNKGNFPGRFSGRQFSNSRSEMNVSTLELGDSALYLCASSSGTVRNYGYTFGSGTRLTVV.

The CDR3 nucleotides read TGTGCCAGCAGTGAATGGGCAGCCCGGACGGGGGTAATCACTGAAGCTTTCTTT. Its translation: CASSEWAARTGVITEAFF. This rearrangement joins TRBV25-1 to TRBJ1-1; D is perhaps TRBD1 (5 bases). The CDR3 runs 18 residues. CDR1 is MGHDK, CDR2 SYGVNS, per germline. The germline V and J ends were trimmed by 1 base and 4 bases, with 22 bases remaining between them. Complete variable domain (other parts from reference TRBV25-1 and TRBJ1-1): EADIYQTPRYLVIGTGKKITLECSQTMGHDKMYWYQQDPGMELHLIHYSYGVNSTEKGDLSSESTVSRIRTEHFPLTLESARPSHTSQYLCASSEWAARTGVITEAFFGQGTRLTVV.

This chain uses TRBV5-1 with TRBJ1-3, with unresolved D. The CDR3 extends over 16 amino acids. V lost 1 base to trimming and J lost 2 bases, with 13 bases between them. CDR1 is SGHRS, CDR2 YFSETQ, per germline. The CDR3 DNA follows: TGCGCCAGCAGCTTGTTCGTCGGGCCTCCTGGAAACACCATATATTTT. The encoded protein is CASSLFVGPPGNTIYF.

The chain carries TRBV7-6 and TRBJ1-5; 7 bases are shared with TRBD1. The trim removed 3 bases at V and 1 base at J, leaving 6 bases unmatched. The CDR3 contains 16 residues. The V gene's germline CDR1 is SGHVS and CDR2 FNYEAQ. The DNA of the CDR3 is TGTGCCAGCAGCTTCGGACAGGCGCGGAGCAATCAGCCCCAGCATTTT. Its translation: CASSFGQARSNQPQHF.

This clonotype was observed a few times. The chain is built from TRBV7-9 and TRBJ2-7; D unresolved. This CDR3 region has 15 residues. Germline lookup yields CDR1 SEHNR and CDR2 FQNEAQ (reference sequence). The V and J ends lost 2 bases and 4 bases respectively, with 15 bases between them. Here the CDR3 DNA reads TGTGCCAGCAGCTTAAATGTAGGTCAGTTGTACGAGCAGTACTTC. It translates to CASSLNVGQLYEQYF.

This clonotype was counted once. V is TRBV7-2 and J is TRBJ1-5, with a possible D match to TRBD1 (5 bases). The CDR3 length is 14 residues. Germline values: CDR1 SGHTA, CDR2 FQGNSA. The germline V and J ends were trimmed by 5 bases and 9 bases, with 17 bases remaining between them. The CDR3 DNA reads as TGTGCCAGCAGCAGGTGGCCACCTGGGGGGCCCCAGCATTTT. Protein: CASSRWPPGGPQHF.

V usage is TRBV5-1 and J usage is TRBJ2-5; D is possibly TRBD2 (5 bases). This CDR3 contains 16 residues. CDR1 and CDR2 from the germline V gene are SGHRS and YFSETQ. V was cut by 3 bases and J by 1 base, with 16 bases left in between. CDR3 loop: CASSSAPAGIQETQYF. CDR3 DNA: TGCGCCAGCAGCTCGGCGCCGGCGGGTATCCAAGAGACCCAGTACTTC.

This clonotype was seen more than once but under ten times. V is TRBV10-3 and J is TRBJ1-5; D ambiguous. V was shortened by 0 bases and J by 3 bases, with 9 bases between the two germline ends. Germline CDR1 reads ENHRY; CDR2 reads SYGVKD. CDR3 length equals 15 residues. CDR3 loop: CAISESPADNQPQHF. DNA of the CDR3: TGTGCCATCAGTGAGTCGCCCGCAGACAATCAGCCCCAGCATTTT.

This clonotype was observed a few times. The chain couples TRBV2 to TRBJ2-5; 10 positions agree with TRBD2. The CDR3 is made up of 17 amino acids. CDR1 SNHLY and CDR2 FYNNEI come from the germline V gene. V dropped 4 bases and J dropped 5; count of bases not matched to a gene: 13. CDR3 residues: CASSVGLAGAQRETQYF. DNA for the CDR3: TGTGCCAGCAGTGTCGGGCTAGCGGGAGCCCAAAGGGAGACCCAGTACTTC. Based on the CDR3 plus reference TRBV2 and TRBJ2-5, the full variable domain is EPEVTQTPSHQVTQMGQEVILRCVPISNHLYFYWYRQILGQKVEFLVSFYNNEISEKSEIFDDQFSVERPDGSNFTLKIRSTKLEDSAMYFCASSVGLAGAQRETQYFGPGTRLLVL.

This clonotype has just a few counts. The gene calls are TRBV12-3 or TRBV12-4 and TRBJ2-5, with unresolved D. The ends were cut back, 6 bases at V and 5 bases at J, with 7 bases in the middle. The CDR3 extends over 11 amino acids. CDR3 nucleotide sequence: TGTGCCAGCAGAATGAGGGAGACCCAGTACTTC. Amino acids: CASRMRETQYF.

This rearrangement joins TRBV7-8 to TRBJ1-2; D might be TRBD1 (6 bases). Germline CDR1 and CDR2: SGHVS and FQNEAQ. V lost 5 bases and J lost 6, with 19 bases in between. The CDR3 spans 15 residues. The CDR3 loop reads CASSSAQGRADGYTF. CDR3 sequence (DNA): TGTGCCAGCAGCAGCGCCCAGGGGCGCGCTGATGGCTACACCTTC.

This clonotype appeared a single time. The CDR3 does not close with the conserved phenylalanine or tryptophan, likely indicating a read error. V usage is TRBV4-2 and J usage is TRBJ1-5; unclear D gene. The CDR3 is made up of 15 amino acids. With 2 bases removed from V and 7 bases from J, the gap between germline ends came to 15 bases. Germline CDR1 is LGHNA and CDR2 is YNFKEQ. As DNA, the CDR3 is TGTGCCAGCAGCCAAATAATGGCAGTCGGGCAGCCCCAGCATTGT. This gives the protein CASSQIMAVGQPQHC.

This clonotype was observed many times. This chain's CDR3 is CASAGSRGTHSPLHF. CDR3 DNA sequence: TGTGCCAGCGCGGGGTCGAGGGGGACTCATTCACCCCTCCACTTT. V usage is TRBV7-2 and J usage is TRBJ1-6; possible D gene TRBD1, 6 bases. The ends were cut back, 8 bases at V and 8 bases at J, with 19 bases in the middle. This CDR3 has 15 amino acids. Germline-derived CDR1 and CDR2 are SGHTA and FQGNSA.

The chain couples TRBV30 to TRBJ1-2; 9 bases match TRBD1. V trimming: 1 base; J trimming: 8 bases; junction bases outside the gene matches: 5. This CDR3 has 13 residues. Germline CDR1 GTSNPN, CDR2 SVGIG (reference sequence). Here the CDR3 reads CAWSADRGDGYTF. The CDR3 nucleotides are TGTGCCTGGAGTGCGGACAGGGGAGACGGCTACACCTTC. The variable domain in full, with the rest retrieved from reference TRBV30 and TRBJ1-2, is SQTIHQWPATLVQPVGSPLSLECTVEGTSNPNLYWYRQAAGRGLQLLFYSVGIGQISSEVPQNLSASRPQDRQFILSSKKLLLSDSGFYLCAWSADRGDGYTFGSGTRLTVV.

The table lists this clonotype with a few counts. The V gene is TRBV7-8, the J gene TRBJ1-5, with 8 bases matching TRBD1. Germline V gene lookup returns CDR1 SGHVS and CDR2 FQNEAQ. CDR3 size: 14 residues. Unmatched junction bases numbered 8, after V lost 8 bases and J lost 5 bases. The CDR3: CASSRQQGDQPQHF. CDR3 DNA sequence: TGTGCCAGCTCACGTCAACAGGGGGATCAGCCCCAGCATTTT.

The rearrangement joins TRBV12-3 or TRBV12-4 to TRBJ2-7, with TRBD2 identical over 9 bases. The CDR3 is 15 residues long. V shed 4 bases and J 5 bases; nucleotides not matched to a gene: 9. The CDR3 DNA is TGTGCCAGCAGTTCCTATAGCGGGAGAGACCACGAGCAGTACTTC. As protein: CASSSYSGRDHEQYF.

This clonotype has just one count. The V and J genes are TRBV2 and TRBJ1-5; D is unresolved. The CDR3 is 14 amino acids. Trimming took 5 bases from V and 2 from J, leaving 10 bases between them. Germline CDR1 is SNHLY and CDR2 is FYNNEI. Here the CDR3 DNA reads TGTGCCAGCAGTCCGGGAAGGGGCAATCAGCCCCAGCATTTT. Encoded protein: CASSPGRGNQPQHF. The full variable domain, completed using reference TRBV2 and TRBJ1-5, is EPEVTQTPSHQVTQMGQEVILRCVPISNHLYFYWYRQILGQKVEFLVSFYNNEISEKSEIFDDQFSVERPDGSNFTLKIRSTKLEDSAMYFCASSPGRGNQPQHFGDGTRLSIL.